This entry concerns a single T cell receptor beta chain. Its antigen remains unknown. CDR3 length: 14 residues. Trimming took 7 bases from V and 2 from J, leaving 14 bases between them. The V gene's germline CDR1 is SGHRS and CDR2 YFSETQ. The record originates from a study of T cells after yellow fever vaccination. Study results and caveats: From the bulk population, abundant clonotypes could contaminate and appear within FACS-sorted repertoires. A large majority of primary-vaccination clones showed up again after the booster (approximately 95% CD4, almost 90% CD8).

The TCR cDNA carried a universal primer site and UMIs from 5'RACE template switching. TCRdb re-called the 5' RACE reads with MiXCR, one entry per CDR3 protein. Of 500,000 to 700,000 distinct CDR3 sequences listed, 15% to 20% were seen once; the top ten hold more than 13%. Material: PBMCs, obtained 15 days after the yellow fever booster vaccination. The TCR originated in a man younger than 45 who received the YFV17D yellow fever vaccine. The V call is TRBV5-1, the J call TRBJ2-3, with D perhaps matching TRBD2 (6 bases). CDR3 coding DNA: TGCGCCAGCCGCGGGGCGACTCCCACAGATACGCAGTATTTT. It is translated as CASRGATPTDTQYF.